Reported below is one T cell receptor beta chain. Methods used by the authors: Estimation of nucleated cell counts was performed using reference gene primer amplification. Here immunoSEQ multiplex PCR was the method, and the copy in TCRdb shows in-frame clones only, minus some. The V and J calls and clone size come from that table; D and trimming were worked out from the DNA. The sample includes about 260,000 clones, about 88% seen only once; the top ten take roughly 4%. These data are taken from a study of blood T cell repertoires in COVID-19. Background on the study: The study drew acute and convalescent COVID-19 samples from the United States, Italy and Spain. T cells, B-cell-depleted T cells, or PBMCs supplied cDNA or gDNA.

This CDR3 is built from 13 residues. The V segment lost 7 bases and the J segment 5 bases; nucleotides outside the gene matches: 11. Germline assignment: CDR1 SQVTM and CDR2 ANQGSEA. The sequenced material came from peripheral blood. This chain links TRBV29-1 with TRBJ2-7, with TRBD1 matching 7 bases. The receptor was derived from a man aged 55 to 70 who had recovered from COVID-19. The CDR3 here is CSAGTADSHEQYF. The CDR3 DNA reads TGCAGCGCCGGGACAGCAGATAGCCACGAGCAGTACTTC.